The next 27 T cell receptor beta chains were all read from a single sample in a study of glioma-infiltrating T cells after dendritic cell vaccination. The repertoire was sequenced with immunoSEQ multiplex PCR; TCRdb's copy has only in-frame clones and lacks some. This table holds fewer than 95,000 clones, roughly 85% found once. Time point: after dendritic cell vaccination, including at tumor progression/relapse. The source material was blood, sampled after dendritic cell vaccination. These receptors all stem from a human donor with glioblastoma.

This chain joins TRBV5-5 and TRBJ1-6, with D tentatively TRBD1 (6 bases). V gave up 0 bases and J gave up 0 bases, with 10 bases separating them. The CDR3 length is 17 residues. Germline V gives CDR1 SGHKS, CDR2 YYEKEE (reference sequence). The CDR3 loop reads CASSLGQASSYNSPLHF. The CDR3 DNA is TGTGCCAGCAGCTTGGGACAGGCGAGCTCCTATAATTCACCCCTCCACTTT.

The chain recombines TRBV5-1 with TRBJ2-1; TRBD2 matches 11 bases. The CDR3 is made up of 17 amino acids. The J segment lost 7 bases and the V segment lost 4 bases, leaving 13 bases of the junction unmatched. Germline CDR1 reads SGHRS; CDR2 reads YFSETQ. CDR3 amino acids: CASSTGTSGLVGNEQFF. The DNA of the CDR3 is TGCGCCAGCAGCACTGGGACTAGCGGACTGGTGGGGAATGAGCAGTTCTTC. Variable domain in full (rest from reference TRBV5-1 and TRBJ2-1): KAGVTQTPRYLIKTRGQQVTLSCSPISGHRSVSWYQQTPGQGLQFLFEYFSETQRNKGNFPGRFSGRQFSNSRSEMNVSTLELGDSALYLCASSTGTSGLVGNEQFFGPGTRLTVL.

Comment on this clone: An end of the junction differs from the germline gene, which may be a read error. The chain links TRBV5-4 to TRBJ1-2, with unresolved D. The CDR3 runs to 12 residues. The germline V gene has CDR1 SGHNT and CDR2 YYREEE (reference sequence). The CDR3 nucleotides are TGTGCCAGCAGCTTGGATATCTCCCGTTTCGTCTTC. This sequence encodes CASSLDISRFVF.

The V gene is TRBV7-4, the J gene TRBJ1-3; 9 nucleotides align to TRBD1. Trimming cost V 3 bases and J 0 bases; bases outside gene matches: 15. CDR3 length: 20 amino acids. Germline V gene data show CDR1 as SGHVT and CDR2 as SQSDAQ. The CDR3 loop is CASSFRRLRTGVYSGNTIYF. The CDR3 nucleotides read TGTGCCAGCAGCTTCCGGAGGCTAAGGACAGGGGTTTACTCTGGAAACACCATATATTTT.

The chain employs TRBV9 and TRBJ2-7, with TRBD1 matching 9 bases. J was trimmed by 4 bases and V by 0 bases; bases with no gene match: 11. The CDR3 is made up of 17 amino acids. CDR1 SGDLS and CDR2 YYNGEE come from the germline V gene. The CDR3 is CASSVVGGRTGEYEQYF. The DNA of the CDR3 is TGTGCCAGCAGCGTAGTAGGCGGCAGGACAGGGGAGTACGAGCAGTACTTC.

In its sample, this clone ranks as medium-sized (0.01 to 0.1%). The V and J genes are TRBV7-8 and TRBJ1-6; unclear D gene. V was pared by 6 bases and J by 2 bases, with 11 bases between. The CDR3 sequence is 15 residues long. Germline assignment: CDR1 SGHVS and CDR2 FQNEAQ. Written as DNA, the CDR3 is TGTGCCAGCAGTATGGGAGGGACCTATAATTCACCCCTCCACTTT. Translated: CASSMGGTYNSPLHF.

The chain couples TRBV7-2 to TRBJ2-7; D gene ambiguous. This CDR3 has 12 amino acids. CDR1 and CDR2 (germline): SGHTA, FQGNSA. V was trimmed by 7 bases and J by 3 bases, leaving 10 bases between them. The DNA for the CDR3 is TGTGCCAGCACCGAATACGGCTACGAGCAGTACTTC. Amino acids: CASTEYGYEQYF.

V is TRBV15 and J is TRBJ1-2; TRBD1 matches 10 bases. The CDR3 runs 14 residues. Germline V gene sequence: CDR1 LNHNV, CDR2 YYDKDF (reference sequence). The ends lost 1 base at V and 4 bases at J; junction bases unmatched: 0. In DNA, the CDR3 is TGTGCCACCAGCAGAGGGACAGGGGGCTATGGCTACACCTTC. Protein: CATSRGTGGYGYTF.

The chain links TRBV14 to TRBJ1-4; weak D call: TRBD1 (5 bases). This CDR3 is built from 15 residues. Trimming removed 4 bases from V and 11 bases from J, with 20 bases in between. Germline V lookup: CDR1 SGHDN, CDR2 FVKESK. The CDR3 nucleotides read TGTGCCAGCAGCCCATTTCCGTCGGTGGGGGGGAAACTGTTTTTT. Its translation: CASSPFPSVGGKLFF.

The chain uses TRBV2 and TRBJ1-2; D is ambiguous. This CDR3 comprises 13 residues. The V gene lost 3 bases and the J gene lost 8 bases, with 13 bases spanning the gap. Per germline, CDR1 SNHLY and CDR2 FYNNEI. In DNA form, the CDR3 reads TGTGCCAGCAGTGAGCAAGATAGAGGCGGCTACACCTTC. It translates to CASSEQDRGGYTF.

This clone was counted once. The chain has TRBV5-6 and TRBJ2-5; weak D call: TRBD2 (5 bases). V was pared by 4 bases and J by 3 bases, with 16 bases between. From germline, CDR1 is SGHDT and CDR2 YYEEEE. The CDR3 covers 15 residues. The CDR3 nucleotides are TGTGCCAGCAGCCTCCGAGTCCCGGGGAAAGAGACCCAGTACTTC. As protein: CASSLRVPGKETQYF.

J is TRBJ1-4 and V is TRBV7-9; D is possibly TRBD1 (5 bases). This CDR3 has 15 residues. Trimming left V 0 bases short and J 4 bases short, with 9 bases between. Germline V gene data show CDR1 as SEHNR and CDR2 as FQNEAQ (reference sequence). CDR3 amino acids: CASSLATAGNEKLFF. CDR3 coding DNA: TGTGCCAGCAGCTTAGCGACAGCCGGTAATGAAAAACTGTTTTTT.

The chain joins TRBV30 to TRBJ2-1; unclear D gene. The CDR3 extends over 15 amino acids. Germline V gives CDR1 GTSNPN, CDR2 SVGIG (reference sequence). Trimming took off 4 bases at V and 0 bases at J, with 13 bases between the two ends. In nucleotides, the CDR3 is TGTGCCTGGATTGGGCGTACAAGCTCCTACAATGAGCAGTTCTTC. Translated: CAWIGRTSSYNEQFF.

The rearrangement joins TRBV7-9 to TRBJ2-1; 8 nucleotides match TRBD1. Germline CDR1 reads SEHNR; CDR2 reads FQNEAQ (reference sequence). V shed 2 bases and J 7 bases; nucleotides not matched to a gene: 10. This CDR3 has 16 residues. CDR3 residues: CASSLSTGVLGNEQFF. For the CDR3, the DNA is TGTGCCAGCAGCTTATCGACAGGGGTATTGGGTAATGAGCAGTTCTTC. The full variable domain, completed using reference TRBV7-9 and TRBJ2-1, is DTGVSQNPRHKITKRGQNVTFRCDPISEHNRLYWYRQTLGQGPEFLTYFQNEAQLEKSRLLSDRFSAERPKGSFSTLEIQRTEQGDSAMYLCASSLSTGVLGNEQFFGPGTRLTVL.

The DNA of the CDR3 is TGTGCCAGCAGCTTAGTAGGAGTCGGAGCTAACTATGGCTACACCTTC. It translates to CASSLVGVGANYGYTF. The chain has TRBV7-6 and TRBJ1-2; D not resolved. Germline CDR1 is SGHVS and CDR2 is FNYEAQ. Trimming pared 1 base from V and 0 bases from J, leaving 12 bases between. This CDR3 has 16 amino acids.

This rearrangement joins TRBV10-3 to TRBJ1-2; possibly TRBD1 for D (5 bases). V lost 2 bases, J lost 4 bases, and 8 bases lay in between. The CDR3 spans 13 residues. The germline V gene encodes CDR1 ENHRY and CDR2 SYGVKD. The CDR3 reads CAISEGDSYGYTF. The CDR3, as DNA: TGTGCCATCAGTGAGGGGGACTCCTATGGCTACACCTTC.

J is TRBJ2-7 and V is TRBV7-8, with 8 nucleotides matching TRBD1. V lost 1 base, J lost 4 bases, and 3 bases stayed unmatched. The CDR3 extends over 14 amino acids. Germline V gene data show CDR1 as SGHVS and CDR2 as FQNEAQ. The CDR3 reads CASSLVQGAYEQYF. CDR3 bases: TGTGCCAGCAGCTTAGTTCAGGGGGCTTACGAGCAGTACTTC.

This clone was recorded only once. The chain carries TRBV11-2 and TRBJ2-2; tentatively, D is TRBD1 (6 bases). Germline V lookup: CDR1 SGHAT, CDR2 FQNNGV. V was pared by 2 bases and J by 1 base, with 11 bases between. The CDR3 has 16 amino acids. CDR3 coding DNA: TGTGCCAGCAGCTTACTTAGGGGACAGAACACCGGGGAGCTGTTTTTT. Translation gives CASSLLRGQNTGELFF.

The chain carries TRBV4-3 and TRBJ2-1; 7 bases are a match to TRBD2. The J segment lost 2 bases and the V segment lost 1 base, leaving 8 bases of the junction unmatched. Germline CDR1 is LGHNA and CDR2 is YSLEER. This CDR3 has 17 amino acids. CDR3: CASSQGRSAGAYNEQFF. CDR3 coding DNA: TGCGCCAGCAGCCAAGGGAGGTCGGCGGGGGCCTACAATGAGCAGTTCTTC.

J is TRBJ2-5 and V is TRBV9; TRBD1 agrees at 7 bases. The DNA end is more similar to TRBJ2-7, so the J call may be wrong. This CDR3 has 15 residues. The germline gives CDR1 SGDLS, CDR2 YYNGEE. The CDR3: CASSQTGTANYEQYF. CDR3 in DNA: TGTGCCAGCAGCCAAACGGGGACAGCCAACTACGAGCAGTACTTC.

The chain employs TRBV11-2 and TRBJ2-1, with 7 bases lining up with TRBD2. The length of the CDR3 is 14 residues. V gave up 0 bases and J gave up 10 bases; unmatched junction bases: 6. Looked up from germline, CDR1 is SGHAT and CDR2 is FQNNGV. The CDR3 DNA is TGTGCCAGCAGCTTAGATCAGGGAGGGACCGAGCAGTTCTTC. Amino acid sequence: CASSLDQGGTEQFF.

J is TRBJ2-1 and V is TRBV29-1; TRBD1 might be the D (5 bases). V lost 6 bases, J lost 9 bases, and 12 bases lay in between. This CDR3 is 11 amino acids long. Germline CDR1 and CDR2: SQVTM and ANQGSEA. The DNA of the CDR3 is TGCAGCGTCCAGCAGGGTCCTGAGCAGTTCTTC. Residues: CSVQQGPEQFF.

V and J are TRBV7-9 and TRBJ2-1, with D maybe TRBD2 (6 bases). V dropped 2 bases and J dropped 0 bases, with 8 bases sitting between them. CDR1 is SEHNR and CDR2 is FQNEAQ in the germline V gene (reference sequence). The CDR3 sequence is 15 residues long. CDR3 region: CASSLLRGSYNEQFF. The CDR3 DNA reads TGTGCCAGCAGCTTATTGCGGGGCTCCTACAATGAGCAGTTCTTC.

This clone appeared a single time. The J gene is TRBJ2-3, the V gene TRBV19, with 7 bases lining up with TRBD2. J was trimmed by 6 bases and V by 7 bases; bases with no gene match: 10. The CDR3 consists of 14 residues. The germline V gene has CDR1 LNHDA and CDR2 SQIVND (reference sequence). DNA of the CDR3: TGTGCCAGTACCGAGGGGAGGGGTCGGGATACGCAGTATTTT. Its protein product is CASTEGRGRDTQYF.

The J gene is TRBJ1-1, the V gene TRBV4-1; 8 bases are shared with TRBD1. Unmatched junction bases numbered 2, after V lost 2 bases and J lost 6 bases. Germline lookup yields CDR1 MGHRA and CDR2 YSYEKL. This CDR3 has 13 residues. DNA for the CDR3: TGCGCCAGCAGCCAACAGGGGGCCCCTGAAGCTTTCTTT. Translation gives CASSQQGAPEAFF.

This chain uses TRBV14 with TRBJ1-1, with D maybe TRBD1 (6 bases). Trimming removed 0 bases from V and 2 bases from J, with 22 bases in between. The CDR3 contains 19 residues. Germline V gene sequence: CDR1 SGHDN, CDR2 FVKESK. This chain's CDR3 is CASSQDSGTPEQQNTEAFF. The CDR3 region has the DNA TGTGCCAGCAGCCAAGATTCTGGGACACCGGAACAACAAAACACTGAAGCTTTCTTT.

V usage is TRBV9 and J usage is TRBJ2-1, with 9 bases lining up with TRBD2. The CDR3 spans 15 residues. V shed 5 bases, J shed 4 bases, and the junction held 7 bases outside the gene matches. Germline V CDR1 and CDR2: SGDLS, YYNGEE. CDR3 sequence reads: CASSPDSGRYNEQFF. CDR3 sequence (DNA): TGTGCCAGCAGTCCAGATAGCGGGAGATACAATGAGCAGTTCTTC.